This TCR beta chain was found in a study of blood T cell repertoires in COVID-19. In the study overall: COVID-19 samples, acute and convalescent, were from the United States, Italy and Spain.

Some clones are missing from TCRdb's copy, which holds only in-frame ones; the method was immunoSEQ multiplex PCR. Among 50,000 to 80,000 clones, 88% were seen once, and the ten largest hold 43%. The germline CDR1 and CDR2 sequences are KGHSH and LQKENI. The CDR3 extends over 13 amino acids. With 3 bases clipped from V and 5 bases from J, the junction kept 1 base outside the gene matches. The chain is built from TRBV18 and TRBJ2-5; TRBD2 matches 9 bases. Sample: peripheral blood. This sequence was found in a woman aged 55-70 years with COVID-19, enrolled during active disease. The DNA of the CDR3 is TGTGCCAGCTCACCTAGCGGGAGTGAGACCCAGTACTTC. Its translation is CASSPSGSETQYF.